One TCR beta chain is described in this entry. The antigen this receptor binds is unknown. It has no much larger one-base neighbor in the sample; base qualities were not kept. In total, roughly 710 healthy bone marrow donors made up the cohort. All cohort members were sampled while nominally healthy, although unrecorded immune exposures were likely present. The donor was CMV seronegative and belonged to the group of approximately 320 seronegative cohort members. Every donor gave a peripheral blood sample, and the peripheral blood mononuclear cells from that sample were used for TCR beta sequencing. The Qiagen DNeasy Blood Extraction Kit was used to extract genomic DNA from the blood cell samples. The sample originates from a study of cytomegalovirus exposure and HLA in healthy donors (dated by TCRdb to 2015 to 2018). Context from the whole study: An earlier analysis of some 600 of the donors reported approximately 260 Gb of sequence data and some 110 million unique TCR beta sequences obtained from roughly 180 million T cells. Among the roughly 400 genotyped donors, approximately 82% belonged to the genetic ancestry cluster associated with self-reported Caucasian donors. Roughly 290 gigabases of sequencing data and around 90 million unique TCR sequences made up an early release that covered 640 HLA-typed donors. A separate validation cohort of 100 to 150 different subjects was used in addition to the roughly 640-subject first cohort. In the later analysis, no new phenotypic data were used to find candidate immune exposures; instead, reliance was placed on TCR beta sequences and their occurrence across donors. Because of strong linkage in the cohort, five DR-DQ haplotypes were treated as single units for association and clustering. Typing coverage differed by locus: A, B, C, DRB1 and DQB1 were typed in roughly 620-640 donors, DQA1 in 500 to 550, DPA1 in 606, and DPB1 in around 490. High-throughput TCR immunosequencing, statistical association of individual TCRs with disease status, and machine learning were combined to predict cytomegalovirus infection status. Alongside the repertoire data, information on donor age, sex, ethnicity and CMV serostatus was compiled. The study aimed to test whether signatures of past pathogen exposure could be identified by cataloging public T cell receptors. In a later analysis, previously published TCR beta repertoires from 550 to 750 donors were re-analyzed and high-resolution HLA genotyping was added so that TCR occurrence patterns could be studied. Across around 400 genotyped donors of the cohort, an average of about 220,000 unique TCR beta nucleotide sequences per donor were sequenced, and 15% to 20% of those sequences were non-productive. A later genetic analysis used genome-wide SNP genotypes for about 60% of the roughly 700 donors, treating that subset as a discovery cohort. Every repertoire in the discovery cohort had been generated on one and the same sequencing platform. An earlier analysis of approximately 640 of the donors applied high-throughput TCR beta sequencing to assess whether each TCR beta V gene segment acted as functional or pseudogenic. HLA typing covered class I and class II loci at four-digit resolution. Using immunosequencing, the study profiled T cell repertoires from 500 to 800 subjects and related those repertoires to cytomegalovirus serostatus. Broader findings and caveats from the paper: In a later genetic analysis, fewer N-insertions in productive TCRs were reported among donors in an Asian-associated ancestry cluster than the roughly 700-donor mean. Linkage disequilibrium might explain the correlated functional status among segregating V segments, but an unknown experimental factor could not be excluded. A further reported finding was that TCR beta sequences accurately predicted the HLA-A and HLA-B alleles for most subjects in the first cohort. Across donors, most TCR sequences were observed very rarely, whereas some public TCRs were present in many individuals. Some IMGT-functional V segments, including TRBV6-2 and TRBV6-3, could not be told apart with the 87-base-pair reads, so those segments were excluded. Cytomegalovirus status was reported to be diagnosed by the classifier with high specificity and sensitivity in both the original and validation cohorts. Three of the identified cytomegalovirus-associated TCR beta chains were confirmed in vitro to be specific for cytomegalovirus antigens. A cluster of highly shared sequence variants was judged likely to be a technical artifact of the sequencing pipeline. According to a later analysis, TCR association rates differed among HLA loci, with DRB1 alleles showing the most associated TCRs and HLA-C alleles showing the fewest. When HLA alleles, especially DR and DQ, strongly co-occurred, TCR associations were difficult to assign to individual alleles. The cohort was sequenced for TCR beta chains only, and without alpha or paired-chain data the features that could be detected were limited. The presence/absence analyses assumed that sequencing depth was roughly uniform across donors, and that assumption may not be true. Because counts were too low, around 17 rarely observed V segments, including chromosome 9 orphons, were left out of the earlier analysis of 587 of the donors. Specific HLA alleles were associated with 15,000 to 20,000 TCR beta sequences at a false discovery rate of 0.05 in a later analysis. An association between a missense DCLRE1C variant and V-gene and J-gene trimming of TCR beta chains was found in a later genetic analysis and replicated in an independent cohort. According to a later analysis, parvovirus B19, influenza, CMV and Epstein-Barr virus appeared linked to several top co-occurrence clusters. Because some donors lacked HLA typing at each locus, the association tests relied only on the typed subset. CMV serostatus was the only immune exposure information available for the cohort. The study listed approximately 160 TCR beta chains as associated with cytomegalovirus. In an earlier analysis of some 500 of the donors, most TCR beta V segments were observed in productive rearrangements about 90% or about 30% of the time, broadly matching IMGT annotations. In a later analysis, HLA-associated TCR beta chains were found to be more clonally expanded and to have lower generation probabilities than equally common non-associated chains. The authors suggested that the approach could potentially be generalized to other disease states and immunological phenotypes. A later analysis found that most CMV-associated TCR beta chains appeared HLA-restricted, with HLA associations seemingly driven largely by CMV exposure.

The library was obtained by the immunoSEQ multiplex PCR assay. The multiplex PCR relied on a mix of 60 forward primers for TCR Vbeta segments and 13 reverse primers for TCR Jbeta segments. The CDR3 region of rearranged TCR beta genes was amplified from genomic DNA with a multiplex PCR assay. The Illumina HiSeq System was used to sequence the amplified TCR beta libraries as 87-base-pair reads. The authors' pipeline ran thus. In a later analysis, approximately 74 million unique TCR beta chains were counted across the approximately 670 repertoires, and about 10 million of these chains were shared by at least two donors. To remove PCR and sequencing errors, raw reads were error-corrected and collapsed into unique sequences using a nearest-neighbor algorithm that merged closely related sequences. CDR3 sequences were aligned to IMGT reference sequences to assign V, D and J gene segments. For a sequence to be retained, at least a six-nucleotide match to both a V gene segment and a J gene segment was required. Rearrangements were classified as productive when the CDR3 lacked stop codons and remained in frame with V and J, and all other rearrangements were classified as non-productive. Following IMGT convention, CDR3 was defined as the stretch from the second conserved V-encoded cysteine to the conserved J-encoded phenylalanine. The earlier analysis of 450 to 750 of the donors excluded any sequence lacking an unambiguous match to a single V gene segment. An earlier analysis of some 610 of the donors called V segments functional above 56.7% productive rearrangements and segregating when the between-donor standard deviation exceeded 5%. A statistical classification framework was built for diagnosing cytomegalovirus status from the catalog of TCR beta chain sequences. A later analysis assigned V and J genes by comparing TCR nucleotide sequences with IMGT/GENE-DB human TR gene sequences. The TCRdist pipeline was used in a later analysis to assign CDR3 sequences and most-parsimonious VDJ recombination scenarios. A later analysis defined each TCR beta chain by its CDR3 amino acid sequence plus V-gene family, and excluded reads lacking a unique V-gene family. As a way to deal with suspected cross-contamination and a sequencing artifact, a later analysis dropped hundreds of nucleotide sequences that were highly shared and had low generation probability. For each public chain, a later analysis derived a clonal expansion index from normalized ranks of inferred template counts within each repertoire. In a later analysis, generation probabilities were computed with a VDJ recombination model fitted to out-of-frame rearrangements, and the resulting probabilities were checked against IGoR. Hypergeometric tests were used in a later analysis to score TCR-TCR, TCR-HLA and TCR-CMV co-occurrence, with a repertoire-size bias correction applied to the TCR pairs. A later analysis estimated false discovery rates by permuting HLA or CMV assignments 20 times. In a later analysis, co-occurring TCRs were grouped using DBSCAN, with TCRdist sequence similarity added in when clustering inside HLA-allele-positive subsets. Co-occurrence clustering excluded repertoires with fewer than 30,000 or more than 120,000 public chains, plus five with anomalous nucleotide sharing. TCRdb holds this immuneACCESS table with in-frame rearrangements only. Some clones are missing; in checked studies, unresolved V genes explain under half, and the rest has no known cause. D and trimming were read from the DNA, whereas the V and J calls and clone size are those reported in that table. The sample includes roughly 120,000 clones, with about 10% observed a single time. The top ten constitute over 2.5% of the sample.

Via the germline V gene, CDR1 is SQVTM and CDR2 ANQGSEA. CDR3 length: 16 amino acids, cysteine to phenylalanine. Only the CDR3 portion is preserved as DNA: 48 bases, with reading frame beginning at the first base. V gives up 5 bases and J gives up 6 bases, and the segment between their germline ends measures 26 bases. The V and J genes are TRBV29-1 and TRBJ2-7; the best D guess is TRBD1, with 6 bases matching. The receptor comes from a man aged 25 to 40 in good health and CMV-seronegative. Specimen: PBMCs. The sequenced DNA is TGCAGCGTTTTTTACCCCTGGACAGACTTGCTCTCCGAGCAGTACTTC. This yields the protein CSVFYPWTDLLSEQYF.